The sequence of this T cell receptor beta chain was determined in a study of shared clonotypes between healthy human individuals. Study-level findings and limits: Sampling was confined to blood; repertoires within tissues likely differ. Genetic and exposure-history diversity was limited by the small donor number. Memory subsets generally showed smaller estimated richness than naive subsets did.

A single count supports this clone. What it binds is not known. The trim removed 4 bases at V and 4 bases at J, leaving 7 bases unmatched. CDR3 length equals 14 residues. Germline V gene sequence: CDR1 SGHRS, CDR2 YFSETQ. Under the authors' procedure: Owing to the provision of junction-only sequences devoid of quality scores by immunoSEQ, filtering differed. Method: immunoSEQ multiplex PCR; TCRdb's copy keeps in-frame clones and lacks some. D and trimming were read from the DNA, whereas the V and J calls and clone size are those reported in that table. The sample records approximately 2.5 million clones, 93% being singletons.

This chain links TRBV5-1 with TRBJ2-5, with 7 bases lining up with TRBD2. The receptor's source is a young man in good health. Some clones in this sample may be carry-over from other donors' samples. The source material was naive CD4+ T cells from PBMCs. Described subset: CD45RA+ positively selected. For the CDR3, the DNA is TGCGCCAGCAGCCCTCGGGAGGTTCGAGAGACCCAGTACTTC. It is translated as CASSPREVRETQYF.